Listed below are T cell receptor beta chains from one sample, sequenced in a study of post-analysis software for immune sequencing data. MiXCR was run by TCRdb on the PCR reads, yielding one entry per CDR3 protein. In the table there are over 250,000 distinct CDR3 sequences, just over 35% of which are singletons. Sequencing input: blood. These receptors came from a girl aged 5-17 years with multiple sclerosis. Each CDR3 is given without its conserved first and last residue. Each record gives: V gene, CDR3 protein.

V gene: TRBV20-1; CDR3 protein: SASRWREGRETQY
V gene: TRBV28; CDR3 protein: ASRVTGTDTQY
V gene: TRBV20-1; CDR3 protein: SAPTSGAQETQY
V gene: TRBV4-1; CDR3 protein: ASSQDSSGTGTTDTQY
V gene: TRBV7-2; CDR3 protein: ASSLGPGRNTEAF
V gene: TRBV12-3/TRBV12-4; CDR3 protein: ASGLGLAGGNEQF
V gene: TRBV11-2; CDR3 protein: ASAGGFSGANVRT
V gene: TRBV20-1; CDR3 protein: SARDVSRTDTQY
V gene: TRBV5-1; CDR3 protein: ASRDVGERSSEQY
V gene: TRBV28; CDR3 protein: ASSLYNYGYT
V gene: TRBV20-1; CDR3 protein: SATGVSNYGYT
V gene: TRBV12-3/TRBV12-4; CDR3 protein: ASSYTSGSSDEQF
V gene: TRBV28; CDR3 protein: ASSLYGDLYEQY
V gene: TRBV3-1; CDR3 protein: ASSQGWAGRQPQH
V gene: TRBV2; CDR3 protein: ASGTTSVAF
V gene: TRBV5-1; CDR3 protein: ASSLQGVEETQY
V gene: TRBV2; CDR3 protein: ASSEIGGRDTGELF
V gene: TRBV15; CDR3 protein: ATSREGSGGQETQY
V gene: TRBV7-2; CDR3 protein: ASSLGQTPEELF
V gene: TRBV28; CDR3 protein: ASSPRTGTKAF
V gene: TRBV29-1; CDR3 protein: SAQVTGANART
V gene: TRBV11-2; CDR3 protein: ASSAHRVNTEAF
V gene: TRBV4-2; CDR3 protein: ASSRPDRGDEQY
V gene: TRBV5-1; CDR3 protein: ASSPSWGETQY